This T cell receptor (beta chain) came from a study of CD8+ T cells in alopecia areata. The germline gives CDR1 MGHRA, CDR2 YSYEKL. The junction had 5 bases not matched to a gene; V was cut back by 0 bases and J by 4 bases. The CDR3 sequence is 15 residues long. Sequencing relied on a cDNA template that was reverse transcribed from extracted RNA. Sequencing was performed with immunoSEQ multiplex PCR; in TCRdb, only in-frame clones are kept and a portion is missing. The sample has some 130,000 clones, 45% to 65% seen once; the top ten hold around a sixth. Treatment: oral pan-JAK inhibitor, 5-10 mg twice daily.

V and J are TRBV4-1 and TRBJ2-7, with 8 bases lining up with TRBD2. The origin of this receptor is a human donor with alopecia areata. Sequencing used CD8+ T cells sorted from blood, obtained at week 4, from a patient treated with tofacitinib. This chain's CDR3 is CASSQDQRGRYEQYF. The CDR3 DNA reads TGCGCCAGCAGCCAAGATCAGCGGGGGCGGTACGAGCAGTACTTC.